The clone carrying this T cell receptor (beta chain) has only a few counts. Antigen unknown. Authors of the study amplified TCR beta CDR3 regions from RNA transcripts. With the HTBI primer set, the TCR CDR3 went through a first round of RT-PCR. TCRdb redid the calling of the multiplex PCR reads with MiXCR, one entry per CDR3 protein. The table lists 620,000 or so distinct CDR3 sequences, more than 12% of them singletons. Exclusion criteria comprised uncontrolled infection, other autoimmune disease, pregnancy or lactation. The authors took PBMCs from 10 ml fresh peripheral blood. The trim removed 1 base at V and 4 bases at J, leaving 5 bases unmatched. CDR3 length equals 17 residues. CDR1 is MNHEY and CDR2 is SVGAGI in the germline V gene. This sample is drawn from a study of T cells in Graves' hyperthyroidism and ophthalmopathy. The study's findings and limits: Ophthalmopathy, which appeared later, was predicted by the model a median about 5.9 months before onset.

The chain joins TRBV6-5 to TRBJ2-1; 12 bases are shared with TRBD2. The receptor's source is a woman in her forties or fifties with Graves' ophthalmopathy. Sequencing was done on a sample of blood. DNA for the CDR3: TGTGCCAGCAGTTACTGGGCTAGCGGGAGGGGGTACAATGAGCAGTTCTTC. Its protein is CASSYWASGRGYNEQFF.